This TCR beta chain was retrieved from a study of blood T cell repertoires in COVID-19 (dated by TCRdb to 2019 to 2021). A note on the overall study: Samples covering the acute and convalescent phases of COVID-19 were provided by collaborators in the United States, Italy and Spain. The material from the prospective study consisted of cDNA or gDNA derived from T cells, B-cell-depleted T cells, or PBMCs. The dataset comprised deeply sampled blood TCRbeta repertoires from subjects exposed to, actively infected with, or recovered from COVID-19. The repertoires were made available in a free public database intended to serve as a resource for research on the immune response to SARS-CoV-2. The samples were drawn from two sources: the first 160 participants of the ongoing ImmuneRACE study, and 1,254 subjects contributed by 6 global collaborators. Nearly every sample came with metadata listing a de-identified subject ID, COVID-19 status, age in years and sex. Where available, HLA class I and class II types were obtained from metadata supplied by the sample provider rather than from assay-based typing. Study-wide findings and limitations: Clinical and demographic metadata were provided uncurated, with the amount varying by source and participant.

Another Seattle source contributed samples from volunteer blood donors who had recovered from COVID-19. Whole blood was collected in K2EDTA tubes by collaborating institutions according to the institutions' own protocols. Collaborator samples were shipped for TCRbeta analysis as frozen whole blood, isolated PBMCs, or DNA extracted from either sample type. For this clone: Which antigen it targets is not known. There are no base qualities to consult, and no much larger clone falls within one base.

The germline V gene gives CDR1 as LGHNA and CDR2 as YNFKEQ. The trim is 1 base for V and 7 bases for J, with a gap of 18 bases between the germline ends. Reading from cysteine to phenylalanine, the CDR3 counts 16 amino acids. CDR3 DNA only is kept here, 48 bases in frame from base 1. TCRbeta CDR3 regions were amplified from genomic DNA by means of the immunoSEQ Assay, a bias-controlled multiplex PCR. For the original study's pipeline: Nucleated cell counts per sample were estimated from amplification of reference gene primers within the assay. To quantify the absolute abundance of each unique TCRbeta CDR3 rearrangement, sequence reads were collapsed and filtered. For each sample, productive Simpson clonality was calculated as the square root of Simpson's diversity index over productive rearrangements. Sourced from immuneACCESS, this table was stored by TCRdb with only in-frame sequences that have V and J called. A share of the clones is absent; for the studies checked, an unresolved V gene accounts for under half, and the remainder has no known explanation. V and J calls and clone size are given by that table; D and trimming were obtained from the DNA. The sample table holds 190,000 or so clones, of which around 80% were seen once. Approximately 12% of the sample goes to the ten largest clones.

The chain is assembled from TRBV4-2 and TRBJ2-3, with the identity of the D gene unclear. The clonotype comes from a man in his fifties or sixties who had recovered from COVID-19. Sequenced sample: peripheral blood. The CDR3 region reads CASSQGSSRTGYTQYF. The sequence in DNA is TGTGCCAGCAGCCAAGGGAGCTCGCGTACCGGGTATACGCAGTATTTT.